The 32 T cell receptor beta chains in this list originate from one sample, sequenced in a study of shared clonotypes between healthy human individuals. CD8 cells classed as naive were CD45RO-negative and positively selected for CCR7, excluding terminally differentiated effector memory CD45RA+ cells. The table came from immunoSEQ multiplex PCR; TCRdb's copy has only in-frame clones and leaves some out. The sample includes under 2,000,000 clones, over 85% of them seen just once. Sequences were obtained from naive CD8+ T cells sorted from blood. These receptors were taken from a man aged 18-30 years in good health.

This clone has just one count. Other DNA sequences in this sample translate to the same CDR3. The chain combines TRBV6-5 with TRBJ2-7, with TRBD2 identical over 11 bases. This CDR3 is 15 amino acids long. V shed 6 bases, J shed 1 base, and the junction held 5 bases outside the gene matches. CDR1 is MNHEY, CDR2 SVGAGI, per germline. The DNA of the CDR3 is TGTGCCAGCAGCTACGGGACTAGCGGATCCTACGAGCAGTACTTC. Its translation: CASSYGTSGSYEQYF.

The rearrangement links TRBV7-9 to TRBJ2-3; D gene unclear. Germline-derived CDR1 and CDR2 are SEHNR and FQNEAQ (reference sequence). Between the trimmed V and J ends, which lost 5 bases and 4 bases, there was a span of 13 bases. This CDR3 is 14 amino acids long. The CDR3 bases are TGTGCCAGCAGCGCCACAAAGTTGCCAGATACGCAGTATTTT. Its protein product is CASSATKLPDTQYF.

In the case of this clone: Other DNA sequences from this sample encode an identical CDR3 as well. The rearrangement uses TRBV11-2 and TRBJ2-7; D gene ambiguous. CDR1 SGHAT and CDR2 FQNNGV come from the germline V gene. The CDR3 spans 11 residues. The germline V and J ends were trimmed by 4 bases and 4 bases, with 5 bases remaining between them. The CDR3 protein is CASSWGYEQYF. As DNA, the CDR3 is TGTGCCAGCAGCTGGGGTTACGAGCAGTACTTC.

The chain links TRBV5-4 to TRBJ1-1; 7 positions agree with TRBD1. Trimming at V came to 1 base and at J to 1 base, leaving 4 bases not matched to a gene. This CDR3 has 15 amino acids. Germline CDR1 is SGHNT and CDR2 is YYREEE (reference sequence). This CDR3 is CASSLTGDPNTEAFF. The CDR3 nucleotides are TGTGCCAGCAGCTTGACAGGGGATCCGAACACTGAAGCTTTCTTT.

The V and J genes are TRBV6-5 and TRBJ2-5; D might be TRBD2 (6 bases). V lost 0 bases and J lost 5, with 13 bases in between. Germline lookup yields CDR1 MNHEY and CDR2 SVGAGI. CDR3 length: 15 residues. The CDR3 spells CASSYSGGFGETQYF. Written as DNA, the CDR3 is TGTGCCAGCAGTTACTCTGGGGGGTTCGGGGAGACCCAGTACTTC.

The chain combines TRBV5-6 with TRBJ2-1, with a possible D match to TRBD1 (5 bases). The germline V and J ends were trimmed by 4 bases and 0 bases, with 14 bases remaining between them. CDR1 and CDR2 from the germline V gene are SGHDT and YYEEEE. This CDR3 contains 16 residues. The CDR3 DNA reads as TGTGCCAGCAGCGGCGGACACTCCTTCTCCTACAATGAGCAGTTCTTC. This encodes CASSGGHSFSYNEQFF.

The rearrangement joins TRBV18 to TRBJ1-1, with D possibly matching TRBD1 (6 bases). This CDR3 spans 17 amino acids. Trimming removed 3 bases at V and 4 bases at J, with 21 bases between. CDR1 is KGHSH and CDR2 is LQKENI in the germline V gene. CDR3 protein: CASSPDRLRGGITEAFF. The CDR3 nucleotides read TGTGCCAGCTCACCCGACAGGCTCAGAGGTGGGATCACTGAAGCTTTCTTT.

This clone came up a few times. The CDR3 nucleotides read TGTGCCTGGAGCCACGAAAATAGCAATCAGCCCCAGCATTTT. Its translation: CAWSHENSNQPQHF. The chain combines TRBV30 with TRBJ1-5, with D uncertain. Germline CDR1 is GTSNPN and CDR2 is SVGIG (reference sequence). V was clipped by 3 bases and J by 0 bases, with 9 bases between them. CDR3 length equals 14 residues.

This clone came up a few times. The V gene is TRBV2, the J gene TRBJ1-5; a possible D gene is TRBD1 (6 bases). Trimming cost V 3 bases and J 0 bases, with 9 bases left between them. Germline CDR1 is SNHLY and CDR2 is FYNNEI. This CDR3 comprises 15 residues. In DNA form, the CDR3 reads TGTGCCAGCAGTGAGGCAGGGGATAGCAATCAGCCCCAGCATTTT. Translating it yields CASSEAGDSNQPQHF.

This chain connects TRBV10-3 to TRBJ2-3; 9 positions match TRBD2. Germline trimming cut 3 bases from V and 2 bases from J; bases unmatched to any gene: 9. In germline, CDR1 is ENHRY, CDR2 SYGVKD. The CDR3 loop spans 17 amino acids. Written as DNA, the CDR3 is TGTGCCATCAGTGACCCGGCGGTAGCGGGGGTCACAGATACGCAGTATTTT. Amino acids: CAISDPAVAGVTDTQYF.

The rearrangement links TRBV4-1 to TRBJ1-1, with D possibly matching TRBD1 (5 bases). The CDR3 is 18 residues long. The germline V gene has CDR1 MGHRA and CDR2 YSYEKL. V dropped 0 bases and J dropped 1 base, with 18 bases sitting between them. The CDR3 here is CASSQDPQGRLGNTEAFF. The CDR3, as DNA: TGCGCCAGCAGCCAAGATCCTCAGGGCAGGCTCGGGAACACTGAAGCTTTCTTT.

V is TRBV19 and J is TRBJ1-2; D might be TRBD1 (6 bases). The germline V gene encodes CDR1 LNHDA and CDR2 SQIVND (reference sequence). The V end lost 5 bases, the J end lost 4 bases, and 14 bases lay between the germline ends. CDR3 size: 14 residues. This CDR3 is CASSPGGLSYGYTF. CDR3 DNA: TGTGCCAGTAGTCCCGGGGGCCTCAGCTATGGCTACACCTTC.

The chain couples TRBV4-1 to TRBJ2-7; D remains ambiguous. CDR1 is MGHRA and CDR2 is YSYEKL in the germline V gene. V lost 2 bases to trimming and J lost 3 bases, with 17 bases between them. CDR3 length: 16 amino acids. The CDR3 nucleotides are TGCGCCAGCAGCCAAACCCCTTTTCAGGTTAGCTACGAGCAGTACTTC. Amino acids: CASSQTPFQVSYEQYF.

The chain couples TRBV10-3 to TRBJ2-3; TRBD2 agrees at 12 bases. This CDR3 region has 16 residues. The J segment lost 2 bases and the V segment lost 4 bases, leaving 4 bases of the junction unmatched. CDR1 is ENHRY, CDR2 SYGVKD, per germline. Written as DNA, the CDR3 is TGTGCCATCAGTGGTGGGACTAGCGGGTACACAGATACGCAGTATTTT. Translating gives CAISGGTSGYTDTQYF.

The V and J genes are TRBV10-2 and TRBJ2-1; 7 bases align to TRBD2. The junction had 6 bases not matched to a gene; V was cut back by 1 base and J by 9 bases. CDR3 length equals 14 residues. Looked up from germline, CDR1 is WSHSY and CDR2 is SAAADI. This CDR3 reads CASSELTSQGEQFF. The CDR3 region has the DNA TGCGCCAGCAGTGAGTTGACTAGCCAGGGTGAGCAGTTCTTC.

This clone is a singleton in its sample. The chain combines TRBV29-1 with TRBJ2-3; 10 positions agree with TRBD2. Per germline, CDR1 SQVTM and CDR2 ANQGSEA. This CDR3 is 14 amino acids long. J was trimmed by 0 bases and V by 6 bases; bases with no gene match: 3. CDR3: CSVLAGSSTDTQYF. The CDR3 bases are TGCAGCGTACTAGCGGGGTCGAGCACAGATACGCAGTATTTT.

The chain couples TRBV19 to TRBJ1-5; D is perhaps TRBD1 (5 bases). The germline V gene has CDR1 LNHDA and CDR2 SQIVND (reference sequence). V lost 8 bases to trimming and J lost 3 bases, with 20 bases between them. The CDR3 contains 16 residues. CDR3 in DNA: TGTGCCAGTTCCAGGGACCGGGGCTTAGTCAATCAGCCCCAGCATTTT. This translates into CASSRDRGLVNQPQHF.

This rearrangement joins TRBV29-1 to TRBJ2-5; no definite D call. V lost 7 bases and J 4 bases, leaving 22 bases between the germline ends. Germline V gene sequence: CDR1 SQVTM, CDR2 ANQGSEA. The CDR3 loop spans 15 amino acids. The CDR3 spells CSGNLHQLNRETQYF. The CDR3 DNA reads as TGCAGCGGCAATCTACACCAGCTTAATCGAGAGACCCAGTACTTC.

This chain links TRBV5-1 with TRBJ2-3; 8 bases map to TRBD2. This CDR3 region has 15 residues. V lost 4 bases to trimming and J lost 0 bases; unmatched junction nucleotides: 4. CDR1 and CDR2 (germline): SGHRS, YFSETQ. The CDR3 region is CASSLIAGSTDTQYF. The CDR3 region has the DNA TGCGCCAGCAGCCTCATAGCGGGGAGCACAGATACGCAGTATTTT.

J is TRBJ2-1 and V is TRBV27; TRBD2 matches at 7 bases. J gave up 1 base and V 2 bases, and 2 bases lay outside the gene matches. Germline V gene sequence: CDR1 MNHEY, CDR2 SMNVEV (reference sequence). This CDR3 comprises 15 residues. The CDR3 DNA follows: TGTGCCAGCAGTTTAGGTAGCGGGTCCTACAATGAGCAGTTCTTC. It codes for CASSLGSGSYNEQFF.

This clone was seen a single time. The chain links TRBV11-1 to TRBJ2-7; TRBD1 matches at 9 bases. Trimming cost V 5 bases and J 7 bases; bases outside gene matches: 9. The CDR3 contains 14 residues. Germline CDR1 is SGHAT and CDR2 is FQDESV (reference sequence). CDR3 bases: TGTGCCAGCAGCCCTGGGACAGGGCTTACTGAGCAGTACTTC. The encoded protein is CASSPGTGLTEQYF.

The rearrangement links TRBV4-2 to TRBJ2-1; 10 bases fit TRBD1. This CDR3 spans 16 amino acids. Germline trimming cut 4 bases from V and 3 bases from J; bases unmatched to any gene: 6. Germline V CDR1 and CDR2: LGHNA, YNFKEQ. As DNA, the CDR3 is TGTGCCAGCAGCCCATCGGGGGACAGGGGCTACAATGAGCAGTTCTTC. This sequence encodes CASSPSGDRGYNEQFF.

V and J are TRBV28 and TRBJ1-1; D call uncertain. Per germline, CDR1 MDHEN and CDR2 SYDVKM. Trimming took 6 bases from V and 0 from J, leaving 11 bases between them. This CDR3 is 14 amino acids long. CDR3 bases: TGTGCCAGCAGCCACCCTGGTGTGAACACTGAAGCTTTCTTT. This encodes CASSHPGVNTEAFF.

The chain employs TRBV5-6 and TRBJ2-3; D is uncertain. With 7 bases removed from V and 6 bases from J, the gap between germline ends came to 15 bases. The CDR3 spans 13 residues. Germline CDR1 SGHDT, CDR2 YYEEEE. The CDR3: CASRIGVFDTQYF. The CDR3 nucleotides read TGTGCCAGCCGGATAGGAGTTTTTGATACGCAGTATTTT.

The rearrangement uses TRBV25-1 and TRBJ2-7; 9 bases align to TRBD1. The CDR3 is 14 residues long. Germline loops: CDR1 MGHDK, CDR2 SYGVNS. J lost 11 bases, V lost 4 bases, and 12 bases had no gene match. CDR3 nucleotide sequence: TGTGCCAGCAGTGCTGGGACAGGGACCTACGGGGAGTACTTC. Residues: CASSAGTGTYGEYF.

The V call is TRBV4-1, the J call TRBJ2-7, with TRBD2 matching 8 bases. V was pared by 1 base and J by 3 bases, with 5 bases of the junction left unmatched. This CDR3 is 15 amino acids long. Germline V lookup: CDR1 MGHRA, CDR2 YSYEKL. The CDR3 DNA reads as TGCGCCAGCAGCCAAGGGTCGGGGGGGATCTACGAGCAGTACTTC. Translating it yields CASSQGSGGIYEQYF.

This sequence joins TRBV5-6 and TRBJ2-7, with TRBD1 matching 7 bases. The CDR3 covers 16 residues. The V segment lost 4 bases and the J segment 2 bases; nucleotides outside the gene matches: 12. Germline CDR1 and CDR2: SGHDT and YYEEEE. The CDR3 nucleotides are TGTGCCAGCAGCATAGAAGACAGGGTGGGACCCTACGAGCAGTACTTC. Translated, it gives CASSIEDRVGPYEQYF.

V and J are TRBV5-6 and TRBJ2-7; 7 bases are a match to TRBD1. With V trimmed by 4 bases and J by 3 bases, 7 bases remained unmatched. CDR3 size: 14 residues. CDR1 SGHDT and CDR2 YYEEEE come from the germline V gene. The CDR3 bases are TGTGCCAGCAGCCAGGGGCCAGGGGGCTACGAGCAGTACTTC. It yields the protein CASSQGPGGYEQYF. The complete variable domain, with remaining parts taken from reference TRBV5-6 and TRBJ2-7, reads DAGVTQSPTHLIKTRGQQVTLRCSPKSGHDTVSWYQQALGQGPQFIFQYYEEEERQRGNFPDRFSGHQFPNYSSELNVNALLLGDSALYLCASSQGPGGYEQYFGPGTRLTVT.

The chain carries TRBV25-1 and TRBJ2-7, with D perhaps being TRBD1 or TRBD2 (6 bases each). Germline-derived CDR1 and CDR2 are MGHDK and SYGVNS. CDR3 length equals 15 residues. V dropped 4 bases and J dropped 8 bases, with 21 bases sitting between them. The CDR3 loop is CASSGGGTAGTKQYF. The CDR3 region has the DNA TGTGCCAGCAGTGGAGGGGGGACGGCAGGTACGAAGCAGTACTTC.

A word on this clone: The sample contains more than one DNA sequence encoding this CDR3. J is TRBJ2-7 and V is TRBV19, with TRBD2 identical over 7 bases. This CDR3 comprises 13 residues. From germline, CDR1 is LNHDA and CDR2 SQIVND (reference sequence). The V gene end was trimmed by 5 bases and the J gene end by 0 bases; junction bases not matched to a gene: 1. Here the CDR3 reads CASSRGGSYEQYF. The CDR3 nucleotides are TGTGCCAGTAGTCGCGGGGGCTCCTACGAGCAGTACTTC. Full variable domain (remainder filled in from reference TRBV19 and TRBJ2-7): DGGITQSPKYLFRKEGQNVTLSCEQNLNHDAMYWYRQDPGQGLRLIYYSQIVNDFQKGDIAEGYSVSREKKESFPLTVTSAQKNPTAFYLCASSRGGSYEQYFGPGTRLTVT.

This clone was observed once. V is TRBV5-4 and J is TRBJ2-7; 10 bases map to TRBD2. Per the germline V gene, CDR1 is SGHNT and CDR2 is YYREEE (reference sequence). CDR3 length: 15 residues. The V and J ends lost 4 bases and 2 bases, in that order; junction bases with no gene match: 6. CDR3 residues: CASSLDTSGAYEQYF. CDR3 bases: TGTGCCAGCAGCCTTGATACTAGCGGGGCCTACGAGCAGTACTTC.

The chain links TRBV4-2 to TRBJ2-1; no clear D. The germline gives CDR1 LGHNA, CDR2 YNFKEQ. CDR3 size: 18 residues. V shed 2 bases and J shed 6 bases, with 23 bases lying between them. CDR3 in amino acids: CASSQLGTTISPGNEQFF. DNA for the CDR3: TGTGCCAGCAGCCAACTCGGCACTACTATTTCTCCGGGCAATGAGCAGTTCTTC.